The clone carrying this TCR beta chain has at least ten counts. This sample is part of a study of T cells in Graves' hyperthyroidism and ophthalmopathy. Patients were excluded for uncontrolled infection, other autoimmune disease, pregnancy or lactation. Amplification of TCR beta CDR3 regions was performed using RNA transcripts as template. TCR CDR3 underwent first-round RT-PCR with the HTBI primer set. TCRdb reanalysed the multiplex PCR reads using MiXCR and keeps one entry per CDR3 protein. The sample shows about 110,000 distinct CDR3 sequences, 16% of them seen only once. V shed 2 bases and J shed 3 bases, with 17 bases lying between them. The CDR3 has 16 amino acids. Germline V gives CDR1 KGHSH, CDR2 LQKENI.

The specimen sequenced was blood. The chain employs TRBV18 and TRBJ2-7; D remains unclear. This clonotype originated in a woman in her forties or fifties with Graves' hyperthyroidism. The CDR3 sequence: CASSPSGLSMDYEQYV. The CDR3 bases are TGTGCCAGCTCACCATCCGGGCTCTCCATGGACTACGAGCAGTACGTC.